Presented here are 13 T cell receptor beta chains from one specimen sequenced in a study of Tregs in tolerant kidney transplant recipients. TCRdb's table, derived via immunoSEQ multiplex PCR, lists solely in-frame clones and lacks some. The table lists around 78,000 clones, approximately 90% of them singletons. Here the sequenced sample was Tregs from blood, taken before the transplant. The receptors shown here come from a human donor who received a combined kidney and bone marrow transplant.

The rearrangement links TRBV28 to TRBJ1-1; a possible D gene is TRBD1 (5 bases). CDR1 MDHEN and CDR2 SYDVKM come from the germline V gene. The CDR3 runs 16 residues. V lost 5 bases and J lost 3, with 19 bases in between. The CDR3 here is CASSPPTVYFDTEAFF. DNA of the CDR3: TGTGCCAGCAGTCCGCCGACAGTTTATTTTGACACTGAAGCTTTCTTT.

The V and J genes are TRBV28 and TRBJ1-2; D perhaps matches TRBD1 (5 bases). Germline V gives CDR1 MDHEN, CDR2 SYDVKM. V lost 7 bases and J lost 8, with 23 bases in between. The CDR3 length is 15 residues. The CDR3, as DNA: TGTGCCAGCATCTTAACTTCCCGGGACCAGCAGGGCTACACCTTC. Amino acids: CASILTSRDQQGYTF.

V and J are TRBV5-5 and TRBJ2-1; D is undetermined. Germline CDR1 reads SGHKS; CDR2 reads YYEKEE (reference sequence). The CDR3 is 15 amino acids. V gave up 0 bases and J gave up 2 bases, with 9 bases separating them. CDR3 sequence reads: CASSLVFDTYNEQFF. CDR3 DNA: TGTGCCAGCAGCTTGGTGTTCGATACCTACAATGAGCAGTTCTTC. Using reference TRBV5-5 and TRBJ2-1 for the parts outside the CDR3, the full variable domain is DAGVTQSPTHLIKTRGQQVTLRCSPISGHKSVSWYQQVLGQGPQFIFQYYEKEERGRGNFPDRFSARQFPNYSSELNVNALLLGDSALYLCASSLVFDTYNEQFFGPGTRLTVL.

Here the CDR3 DNA reads TGCGCCAGCAGCTTAGCGCTAGCGGGAACAGATACGCAGTATTTT. Translation: CASSLALAGTDTQYF. J is TRBJ2-3 and V is TRBV5-1, with 9 bases aligning to TRBD2. CDR1 and CDR2 (germline): SGHRS, YFSETQ. The CDR3 sequence is 15 residues long. V dropped 2 bases and J dropped 3; count of bases not matched to a gene: 4.

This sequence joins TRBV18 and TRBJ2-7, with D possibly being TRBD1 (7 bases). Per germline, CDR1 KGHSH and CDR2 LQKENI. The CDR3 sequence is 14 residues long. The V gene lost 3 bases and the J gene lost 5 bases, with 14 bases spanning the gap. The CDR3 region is CASSPQGGPNEQYF. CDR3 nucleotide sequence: TGTGCCAGCTCACCGCAGGGGGGTCCCAACGAGCAGTACTTC.

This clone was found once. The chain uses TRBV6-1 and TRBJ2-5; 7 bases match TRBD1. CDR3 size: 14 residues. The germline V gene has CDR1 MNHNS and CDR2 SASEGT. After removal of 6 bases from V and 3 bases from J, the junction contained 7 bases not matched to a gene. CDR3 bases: TGTGCCAGCAGCGCGACAGGGATAGAAGAGACCCAGTACTTC. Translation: CASSATGIEETQYF.

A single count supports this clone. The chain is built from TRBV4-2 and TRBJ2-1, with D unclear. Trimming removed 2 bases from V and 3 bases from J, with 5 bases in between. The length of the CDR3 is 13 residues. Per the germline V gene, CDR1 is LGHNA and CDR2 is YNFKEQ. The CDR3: CASSQINYNEQFF. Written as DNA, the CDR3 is TGTGCCAGCAGCCAAATAAACTACAATGAGCAGTTCTTC.

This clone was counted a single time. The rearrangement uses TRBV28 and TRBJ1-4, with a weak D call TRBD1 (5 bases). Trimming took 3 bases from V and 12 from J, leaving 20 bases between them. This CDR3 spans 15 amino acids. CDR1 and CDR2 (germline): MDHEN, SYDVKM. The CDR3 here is CASSFRQLGRGELFF. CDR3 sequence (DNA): TGTGCCAGCAGTTTTCGACAGCTCGGGCGTGGGGAACTGTTTTTT.

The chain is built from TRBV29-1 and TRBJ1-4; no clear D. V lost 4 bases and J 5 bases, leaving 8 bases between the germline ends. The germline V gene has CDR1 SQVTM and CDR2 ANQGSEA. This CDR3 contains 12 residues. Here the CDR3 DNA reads TGCAGCGTTGGCTCACCGAATGAAAAACTGTTTTTT. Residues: CSVGSPNEKLFF.

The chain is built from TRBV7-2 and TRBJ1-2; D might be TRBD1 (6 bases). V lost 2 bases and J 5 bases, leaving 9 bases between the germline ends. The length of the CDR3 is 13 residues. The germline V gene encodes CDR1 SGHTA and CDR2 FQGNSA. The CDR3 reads CASSLSGEYGYTF. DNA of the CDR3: TGTGCCAGCAGCTTATCAGGGGAGTATGGCTACACCTTC.

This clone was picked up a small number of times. The CDR3 DNA is TGTGCCAGCAGCTTCGGGGGTAACCGCCAAGAGACCCAGTACTTC. It yields the protein CASSFGGNRQETQYF. The gene calls are TRBV5-5 and TRBJ2-5; perhaps TRBD2 as D (6 bases). The V gene's germline CDR1 is SGHKS and CDR2 YYEKEE (reference sequence). Trimming took 2 bases from V and 1 from J, leaving 12 bases between them. The CDR3 loop spans 15 amino acids.

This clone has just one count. The DNA for the CDR3 is TGTGCCAGCAGCTTAATTCGGAGAACCTACGAGCAGTACTTC. It specifies CASSLIRRTYEQYF. J is TRBJ2-7 and V is TRBV7-2; no clear D gene. This CDR3 spans 14 amino acids. Trimming removed 2 bases from V and 2 bases from J, with 10 bases in between. Germline-derived CDR1 and CDR2 are SGHTA and FQGNSA.

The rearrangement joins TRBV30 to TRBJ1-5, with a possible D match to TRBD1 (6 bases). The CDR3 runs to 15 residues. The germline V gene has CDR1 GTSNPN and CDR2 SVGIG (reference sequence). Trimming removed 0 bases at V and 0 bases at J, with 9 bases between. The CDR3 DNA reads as TGTGCCTGGAGTGTAGGGGGGGCTAGCAATCAGCCCCAGCATTTT. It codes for CAWSVGGASNQPQHF.